The 23 T cell receptor beta chains reported below all come from one sample, sequenced in a study of Tregs in tolerant kidney transplant recipients. Libraries were prepared by immunoSEQ multiplex PCR; TCRdb keeps only in-frame clonotypes and omits some of them. The sample carries roughly 66,000 clones, roughly 92% recorded once. The sequences come from CD8+ T cells from blood, collected before the transplant. The receptors here all came from a human donor who received a combined kidney and bone marrow transplant.

The chain joins TRBV5-6 to TRBJ1-6, with 7 bases aligning to TRBD1. The CDR3 contains 15 residues. CDR1 is SGHDT and CDR2 is YYEEEE in the germline V gene. V shed 5 bases and J 4 bases; nucleotides not matched to a gene: 6. The CDR3 DNA follows: TGTGCCAGCAGACCGGGACAGCCTTATAATTCACCCCTCCACTTT. Protein: CASRPGQPYNSPLHF.

The sample holds one count of this clone. CDR3 in amino acids: CASSLGASGGRNEQFF. DNA of the CDR3: TGTGCCAGCAGCTTGGGGGCTAGCGGGGGTCGGAATGAGCAGTTCTTC. This chain links TRBV5-6 with TRBJ2-1; 10 bases are a match to TRBD2. The CDR3 is 16 amino acids. Unmatched junction bases numbered 7, after V lost 0 bases and J lost 7 bases. The V gene's germline CDR1 is SGHDT and CDR2 YYEEEE. Full variable domain (missing parts from reference TRBV5-6 and TRBJ2-1): DAGVTQSPTHLIKTRGQQVTLRCSPKSGHDTVSWYQQALGQGPQFIFQYYEEEERQRGNFPDRFSGHQFPNYSSELNVNALLLGDSALYLCASSLGASGGRNEQFFGPGTRLTVL.

The genes are TRBV15 and TRBJ2-2, with D possibly being TRBD1 (6 bases). This CDR3 has 14 residues. Trimming left V 7 bases short and J 4 bases short, with 13 bases between. Germline CDR1 LNHNV, CDR2 YYDKDF (reference sequence). CDR3 in DNA: TGTGCCACCAAACCCAGGGGTAGCACCGGGGAGCTGTTTTTT. This encodes CATKPRGSTGELFF.

The rearrangement links TRBV16 to TRBJ1-1, with 8 bases lining up with TRBD1. After removal of 2 bases from V and 0 bases from J, the junction contained 2 bases not matched to a gene. Germline V gene data show CDR1 as KGHSY and CDR2 as FQNENV. CDR3 length: 15 amino acids. The DNA of the CDR3 is TGTGCCAGCAGCCAAGGACAGGGACTGAACACTGAAGCTTTCTTT. Translated, it gives CASSQGQGLNTEAFF.

V usage is TRBV4-3 and J usage is TRBJ2-7, with 8 bases that match TRBD1. The CDR3 spans 17 residues. Germline V gene lookup returns CDR1 LGHNA and CDR2 YSLEER. The V and J ends lost 2 bases and 5 bases, in that order; junction bases with no gene match: 14. The CDR3 DNA is TGCGCCAGCAGCCAAAGGTTCCCATGGACAGGGCTCGACGAGCAGTACTTC. It translates to CASSQRFPWTGLDEQYF.

The chain couples TRBV13 to TRBJ2-5; 9 nucleotides line up with TRBD2. CDR3 length equals 14 residues. CDR1 and CDR2 (germline): PRHDT, FYEKMQ (reference sequence). Trimming removed 5 bases from V and 5 bases from J; junction bases left unmatched: 6. The CDR3 spells CASSRTSVGETQYF. The CDR3 DNA sequence: TGTGCCAGCAGCCGGACTAGCGTGGGGGAGACCCAGTACTTC.

In this sample, this clone turned up once. The chain carries TRBV13 and TRBJ2-7; 16 bases are a match to TRBD2. Germline CDR1 and CDR2: PRHDT and FYEKMQ (reference sequence). Trimming removed 5 bases from V and 7 bases from J; junction bases left unmatched: 2. The CDR3 spans 14 residues. CDR3 sequence: CASSAGLAGGEQYF. Here the CDR3 DNA reads TGTGCCAGCAGCGCGGGACTAGCGGGAGGGGAGCAGTACTTC.

This chain links TRBV9 with TRBJ2-1; 8 nucleotides line up with TRBD1. Per the germline V gene, CDR1 is SGDLS and CDR2 is YYNGEE. The J segment lost 8 bases and the V segment lost 2 bases, leaving 6 bases of the junction unmatched. This CDR3 region has 14 residues. The DNA for the CDR3 is TGTGCCAGCAGCGTCGGACAGGGTACGGATGAGCAGTTCTTC. Protein product: CASSVGQGTDEQFF.

The chain uses TRBV7-9 and TRBJ1-1, with D unclear. Germline CDR1 reads SEHNR; CDR2 reads FQNEAQ (reference sequence). The V end was cut by 1 base, the J end by 8 bases, with 8 bases between. The CDR3 is 12 residues long. The CDR3 nucleotides read TGTGCCAGCAGCTTAGGTCCCAGGGAAGCTTTCTTT. It specifies CASSLGPREAFF.

This chain links TRBV5-6 with TRBJ2-1; TRBD1 is a possible D gene (5 bases). The CDR3 runs to 15 residues. With 4 bases removed from V and 3 bases from J, the gap between germline ends came to 14 bases. In germline, CDR1 is SGHDT, CDR2 YYEEEE. The CDR3 DNA sequence: TGTGCCAGCAGCGCCCAGGGTCGGGTCTACAATGAGCAGTTCTTC. Protein sequence: CASSAQGRVYNEQFF. Full variable domain (rest looked up from reference TRBV5-6 and TRBJ2-1): DAGVTQSPTHLIKTRGQQVTLRCSPKSGHDTVSWYQQALGQGPQFIFQYYEEEERQRGNFPDRFSGHQFPNYSSELNVNALLLGDSALYLCASSAQGRVYNEQFFGPGTRLTVL.

The gene calls are TRBV13 and TRBJ2-5, with 8 nucleotides matching TRBD2. Gene TRBJ2-7 matches the end of the DNA better, so the J call may be wrong. Germline assignment: CDR1 PRHDT and CDR2 FYEKMQ (reference sequence). The CDR3 sequence is 15 residues long. The CDR3 DNA follows: TGTGCCAGCAGCCTTACGCGGGAGGTAACCTACGAGCAGTACTTC. Its translation is CASSLTREVTYEQYF.

This chain connects TRBV29-1 to TRBJ1-1; no definite D call. This CDR3 has 15 residues. The germline V gene has CDR1 SQVTM and CDR2 ANQGSEA. Trimming cost V 2 bases and J 4 bases, with 17 bases left between them. The CDR3 DNA is TGCAGCGTTGAAAATCGGGAGGGCCTAACCACTGAAGCTTTCTTT. Translated, it gives CSVENREGLTTEAFF.

The J gene is TRBJ2-2, the V gene TRBV2; 7 bases are shared with TRBD1. The ends lost 10 bases at V and 4 bases at J; junction bases unmatched: 9. CDR1 and CDR2 (germline): SNHLY, FYNNEI. The CDR3 sequence is 14 residues long. CDR3 residues: CATPRQGGTGELFF. The CDR3 coding sequence is TGTGCCACCCCCCGACAGGGCGGCACCGGGGAGCTGTTTTTT.

CDR3 loop: CASSLSAAYEQYF. As DNA, the CDR3 is TGTGCCAGCAGTCTAAGCGCGGCCTACGAGCAGTACTTC. The chain is built from TRBV28 and TRBJ2-7; D gene unclear. The CDR3 consists of 13 residues. Trimming left V 5 bases short and J 2 bases short, with 10 bases between. Germline V lookup: CDR1 MDHEN, CDR2 SYDVKM.

This chain connects TRBV4-2 to TRBJ2-3; 11 bases are a match to TRBD2. V lost 2 bases and J lost 3; bases outside the gene matches: 16. The CDR3 totals 20 residues. From germline, CDR1 is LGHNA and CDR2 YNFKEQ. CDR3 loop: CASSQTRGVAGGPYTDTQYF. The CDR3 DNA reads as TGTGCCAGCAGCCAAACCCGGGGGGTAGCGGGAGGGCCTTATACAGATACGCAGTATTTT.

The rearrangement links TRBV7-9 to TRBJ2-1; 9 nucleotides match TRBD2. Trimming removed 3 bases from V and 8 bases from J; junction bases left unmatched: 8. CDR3 length: 15 amino acids. The germline V gene has CDR1 SEHNR and CDR2 FQNEAQ (reference sequence). The CDR3 coding sequence is TGTGCCAGCAGCTTTGTTACTAGCGGGTTCCATGAGCAGTTCTTC. This sequence encodes CASSFVTSGFHEQFF. The whole variable domain, remainder taken from reference TRBV7-9 and TRBJ2-1, is DTGVSQNPRHKITKRGQNVTFRCDPISEHNRLYWYRQTLGQGPEFLTYFQNEAQLEKSRLLSDRFSAERPKGSFSTLEIQRTEQGDSAMYLCASSFVTSGFHEQFFGPGTRLTVL.

The rearrangement joins TRBV7-9 to TRBJ2-7, with TRBD1 matching over 7 bases. The CDR3 has 14 residues. The J segment lost 3 bases and the V segment lost 1 base, leaving 3 bases of the junction unmatched. From germline, CDR1 is SEHNR and CDR2 FQNEAQ (reference sequence). CDR3 coding DNA: TGTGCCAGCAGCTTAGGGGACAGCCTCTACGAGCAGTACTTC. As protein: CASSLGDSLYEQYF.

This clone was seen more than once but under ten times. The chain has TRBV19 and TRBJ1-3, with TRBD1 as a possible D gene (5 bases). V was shortened by 7 bases and J by 3 bases, with 16 bases between the two germline ends. The CDR3 consists of 15 residues. The germline V gene has CDR1 LNHDA and CDR2 SQIVND (reference sequence). CDR3 nucleotides: TGTGCCAGTATCCCGGAGGGGCCCGATGGAAACACCATATATTTT. Encoded protein: CASIPEGPDGNTIYF.

The chain recombines TRBV6-5 with TRBJ2-7; TRBD2 might be the D (6 bases). The CDR3 runs 14 residues. Trimming removed 3 bases from V and 3 bases from J, with 12 bases in between. Germline CDR1 MNHEY, CDR2 SVGAGI. DNA of the CDR3: TGTGCCAGCAGTTATGGGGAGGCCTACTACGAGCAGTACTTC. Translation: CASSYGEAYYEQYF.

The chain combines TRBV10-3 with TRBJ1-4, with D uncertain. The CDR3 has 14 residues. V was shortened by 2 bases and J by 2 bases, with 6 bases between the two germline ends. Germline V gene lookup returns CDR1 ENHRY and CDR2 SYGVKD. The CDR3 is CAISEDGTNEKLFF. DNA for the CDR3: TGTGCCATCAGTGAGGACGGGACTAATGAAAAACTGTTTTTT.

This chain connects TRBV6-1 to TRBJ2-7, with D perhaps TRBD1 (5 bases). The length of the CDR3 is 11 residues. V was shortened by 10 bases and J by 8 bases, with 15 bases between the two germline ends. Per germline, CDR1 MNHNS and CDR2 SASEGT. CDR3 protein: CAITQGYKQYF. The CDR3 DNA reads as TGTGCCATTACCCAGGGTTACAAGCAGTACTTC.

J is TRBJ1-1 and V is TRBV9, with TRBD1 matching over 7 bases. The CDR3 loop spans 15 amino acids. J lost 2 bases, V lost 0 bases, and 4 bases had no gene match. In germline, CDR1 is SGDLS, CDR2 YYNGEE. The CDR3 is CASSVAGGQNTEAFF. The CDR3 DNA reads as TGTGCCAGCAGCGTAGCAGGGGGACAAAACACTGAAGCTTTCTTT.

The chain couples TRBV19 to TRBJ1-1; D ambiguous. This CDR3 contains 15 residues. Germline CDR1 and CDR2: LNHDA and SQIVND (reference sequence). Trimming pared 7 bases from V and 0 bases from J, leaving 15 bases between. The CDR3 loop is CASTYSIAMNTEAFF. The CDR3 DNA reads as TGTGCCAGTACCTACTCCATCGCGATGAACACTGAAGCTTTCTTT.